One and the same sample provided the 16 T cell receptor beta chains below, sequenced in a study of STAT5B mutations in CD4+ large granular lymphocyte leukemia. Clones were read by immunoSEQ multiplex PCR, and TCRdb kept only the in-frame ones, dropping some. The table lists about 30,000 clones, 79% of them singletons. Input material: CD4+ T cells from blood buffy coats. The receptor set was obtained from a human donor in good health.

The chain recombines TRBV11-2 with TRBJ2-3; no clear D. CDR3 length: 15 amino acids. Germline values: CDR1 SGHAT, CDR2 FQNNGV. The V and J ends lost 1 base and 3 bases respectively, with 11 bases between them. This chain's CDR3 is CASSLGVLGTDTQYF. The CDR3 nucleotides are TGTGCCAGCAGCTTAGGCGTTCTGGGGACAGATACGCAGTATTTT.

V and J are TRBV5-6 and TRBJ2-3; D perhaps matches TRBD2 (6 bases). CDR3 length: 15 amino acids. Germline CDR1 is SGHDT and CDR2 is YYEEEE. V lost 5 bases to trimming and J lost 2 bases, with 15 bases between them. CDR3 region: CASSLFAGFTDTQYF. CDR3 nucleotide sequence: TGTGCCAGCAGTCTTTTCGCGGGATTCACAGATACGCAGTATTTT.

V usage is TRBV25-1 and J usage is TRBJ2-7; TRBD2 matches at 7 bases. The CDR3 totals 14 residues. Trimming removed 5 bases from V and 2 bases from J; junction bases left unmatched: 6. From germline, CDR1 is MGHDK and CDR2 SYGVNS. In DNA, the CDR3 is TGTGCCAGCAGTTCAAGGGACTACCCCTACGAGCAGTACTTC. Amino acid sequence: CASSSRDYPYEQYF.

V is TRBV10-3 and J is TRBJ1-1, with 7 bases lining up with TRBD1. Germline V gene sequence: CDR1 ENHRY, CDR2 SYGVKD. J was trimmed by 5 bases and V by 4 bases; bases with no gene match: 7. The CDR3 spans 14 residues. The DNA for the CDR3 is TGTGCCATCAGTGGGGGACAGAGAGGTACTGAAGCTTTCTTT. Amino acids: CAISGGQRGTEAFF.

J is TRBJ2-5 and V is TRBV2, with 9 bases that match TRBD2. This CDR3 comprises 16 residues. The V gene's germline CDR1 is SNHLY and CDR2 FYNNEI. V gave up 5 bases and J gave up 4 bases; unmatched junction bases: 11. CDR3 in DNA: TGTGCCAGCAGTACCCTAGGCGGGGGGGCCGGAGAGACCCAGTACTTC. Translated: CASSTLGGGAGETQYF.

The rearrangement joins TRBV4-1 to TRBJ1-4; a weak D match, TRBD1 (5 bases). There are 15 residues in the CDR3. CDR1 is MGHRA, CDR2 YSYEKL, per germline. Deletions cut 4 bases from V and 4 bases from J, with 13 bases between. CDR3 loop: CASSRVGVRNEKLFF. The CDR3 nucleotides are TGCGCCAGCAGCCGAGTAGGGGTCCGTAATGAAAAACTGTTTTTT.

The J gene is TRBJ2-2, the V gene TRBV27, with D unclear. The CDR3 is 12 residues long. Trimming stripped 5 bases from V and 6 bases from J, with 7 bases between. Per the germline V gene, CDR1 is MNHEY and CDR2 is SMNVEV (reference sequence). The chain's CDR3 is CASSNPPGELFF. The CDR3, as DNA: TGTGCCAGCAGTAACCCCCCCGGGGAGCTGTTTTTT.

The gene calls are TRBV28 and TRBJ1-1; D possibly corresponds to TRBD1 (6 bases). CDR1 is MDHEN, CDR2 SYDVKM, per germline. The length of the CDR3 is 12 residues. The V and J ends lost 9 bases and 6 bases respectively, with 14 bases between them. CDR3 bases: TGTGCCAGTTGTGGGGGGCAGGCTGAAGCTTTCTTT. As protein: CASCGGQAEAFF.

The J gene is TRBJ2-1, the V gene TRBV2; 14 nucleotides line up with TRBD2. The CDR3 loop spans 16 amino acids. CDR1 and CDR2 from the germline V gene are SNHLY and FYNNEI. Trimming at V came to 4 bases and at J to 9 bases, leaving 8 bases not matched to a gene. The CDR3 region is CASSAPGLAGVGEQFF. The CDR3 region has the DNA TGTGCCAGCAGTGCCCCGGGACTAGCGGGAGTGGGTGAGCAGTTCTTC.

The chain joins TRBV6-5 to TRBJ2-7; D gene ambiguous. Trimming removed 5 bases from V and 0 bases from J, with 11 bases in between. Germline CDR1 reads MNHEY; CDR2 reads SVGAGI. CDR3 length equals 14 residues. The CDR3 DNA is TGTGCCAGCAGTGTAGGGCCTGGCTCCTACGAGCAGTACTTC. It translates to CASSVGPGSYEQYF.

With regard to this clone: One end of the junction varies from germline; a read error may be responsible. The chain couples TRBV6-6 to TRBJ1-1; no definite D call. CDR3 length equals 14 residues. Germline CDR1 reads MNHNY; CDR2 reads SVGAGI (reference sequence). CDR3 nucleotides: TGTGCCAGCAGTTACTCGTCTGGGAACGCTGAAGCTTTCTTT. Its protein is CASSYSSGNAEAFF.

The chain has TRBV7-2 and TRBJ2-3; 7 nucleotides agree with TRBD1. The CDR3 spans 16 residues. The germline gives CDR1 SGHTA, CDR2 FQGNSA. J lost 0 bases, V lost 2 bases, and 5 bases had no gene match. In nucleotides, the CDR3 is TGTGCCAGCAGCTTATCCCGGGACAGTAGCACAGATACGCAGTATTTT. Translating it yields CASSLSRDSSTDTQYF.

The gene calls are TRBV18 and TRBJ2-3; D remains unclear. V lost 3 bases and J lost 6, with 13 bases in between. CDR1 and CDR2 (germline): KGHSH, LQKENI. CDR3 length: 14 amino acids. The CDR3 protein is CASSPLDLTDTQYF. CDR3 DNA sequence: TGTGCCAGCTCACCCCTAGACTTGACCGATACGCAGTATTTT.

In this sample, this clone turned up once. The chain carries TRBV5-1 and TRBJ2-1, with D possibly matching TRBD2 (6 bases). This CDR3 spans 17 amino acids. CDR1 SGHRS and CDR2 YFSETQ come from the germline V gene. V lost 0 bases to trimming and J lost 1 base, with 14 bases between them. CDR3 protein: CASSLVGGTVSYNEQFF. DNA for the CDR3: TGCGCCAGCAGCTTGGTCGGCGGGACCGTGTCCTACAATGAGCAGTTCTTC.

The chain carries TRBV19 and TRBJ2-1, with 8 bases lining up with TRBD2. The CDR3 runs 12 residues. V shed 1 base and J 12 bases; nucleotides not matched to a gene: 2. CDR1 and CDR2 from the germline V gene are LNHDA and SQIVND (reference sequence). The CDR3 region is CASSIASGGQFF. The CDR3 region has the DNA TGTGCCAGTAGTATAGCCAGCGGGGGGCAGTTCTTC.

V usage is TRBV27 and J usage is TRBJ2-7, with D perhaps given as TRBD1 or TRBD2 (6 bases each). V lost 4 bases to trimming and J lost 4 bases, with 17 bases between them. This CDR3 is built from 15 residues. CDR1 and CDR2 (germline): MNHEY, SMNVEV (reference sequence). The CDR3 bases are TGTGCCAGCAGTTCCCGACAGGTTGGGAGGTACGAGCAGTACTTC. It encodes CASSSRQVGRYEQYF.